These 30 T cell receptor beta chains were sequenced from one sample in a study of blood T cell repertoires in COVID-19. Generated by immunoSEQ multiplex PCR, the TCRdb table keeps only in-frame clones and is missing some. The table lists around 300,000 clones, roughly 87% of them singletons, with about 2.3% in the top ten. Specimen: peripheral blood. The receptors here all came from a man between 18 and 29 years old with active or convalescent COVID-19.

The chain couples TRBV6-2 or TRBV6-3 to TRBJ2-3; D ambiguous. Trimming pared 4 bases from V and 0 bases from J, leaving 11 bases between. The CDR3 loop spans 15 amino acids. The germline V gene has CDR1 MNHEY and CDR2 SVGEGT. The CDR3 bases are TGTGCCAGCAGTTCGGTATTTCCTAGCACAGATACGCAGTATTTT. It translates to CASSSVFPSTDTQYF.

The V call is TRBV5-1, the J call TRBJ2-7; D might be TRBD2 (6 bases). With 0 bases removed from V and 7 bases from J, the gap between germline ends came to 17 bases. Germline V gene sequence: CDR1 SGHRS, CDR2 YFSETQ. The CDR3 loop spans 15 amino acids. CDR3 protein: CASSLGGTGRPEQYF. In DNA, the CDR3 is TGCGCCAGCAGCTTGGGCGGGACCGGGAGACCTGAGCAGTACTTC.

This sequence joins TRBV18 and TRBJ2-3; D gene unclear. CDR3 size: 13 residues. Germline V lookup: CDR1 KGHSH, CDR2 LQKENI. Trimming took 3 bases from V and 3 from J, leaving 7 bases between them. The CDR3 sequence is CASSPLVTDTQYF. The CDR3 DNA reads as TGTGCCAGCTCACCGCTAGTAACAGATACGCAGTATTTT.

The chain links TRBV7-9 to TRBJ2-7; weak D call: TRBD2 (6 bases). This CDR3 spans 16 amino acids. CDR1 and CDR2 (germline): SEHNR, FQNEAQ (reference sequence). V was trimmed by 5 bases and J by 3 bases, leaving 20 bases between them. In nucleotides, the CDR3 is TGTGCCAGCAGCCCCGCGGAGGGAGGAAGTCGCTACGAGCAGTACTTC. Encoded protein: CASSPAEGGSRYEQYF.

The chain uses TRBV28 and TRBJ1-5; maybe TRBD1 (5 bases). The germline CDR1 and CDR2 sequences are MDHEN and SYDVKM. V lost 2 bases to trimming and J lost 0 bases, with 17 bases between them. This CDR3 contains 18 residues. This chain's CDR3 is CASSLGAGGAYSNQPQHF. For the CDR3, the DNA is TGTGCCAGCAGTTTAGGGGCGGGCGGGGCTTATAGCAATCAGCCCCAGCATTTT.

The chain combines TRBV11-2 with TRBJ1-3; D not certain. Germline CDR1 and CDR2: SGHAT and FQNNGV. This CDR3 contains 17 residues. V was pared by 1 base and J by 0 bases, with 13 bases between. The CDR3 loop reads CASSLADGGLSGNTIYF. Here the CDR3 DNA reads TGTGCCAGCAGCTTAGCGGATGGCGGACTCTCTGGAAACACCATATATTTT.

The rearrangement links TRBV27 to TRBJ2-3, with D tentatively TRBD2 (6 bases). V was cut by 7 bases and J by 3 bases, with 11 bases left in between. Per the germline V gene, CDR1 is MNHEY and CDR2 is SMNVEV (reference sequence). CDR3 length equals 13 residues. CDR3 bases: TGTGCCAGCAACCCGGCGGGGACAGATACGCAGTATTTT. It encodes CASNPAGTDTQYF.

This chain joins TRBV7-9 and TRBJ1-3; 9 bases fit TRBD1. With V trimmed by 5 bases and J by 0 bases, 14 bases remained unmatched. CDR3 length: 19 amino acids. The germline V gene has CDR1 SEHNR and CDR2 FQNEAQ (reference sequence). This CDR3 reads CASSPPPGQGRSSGNTIYF. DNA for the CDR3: TGTGCCAGCAGCCCACCTCCGGGACAGGGAAGAAGCTCTGGAAACACCATATATTTT.

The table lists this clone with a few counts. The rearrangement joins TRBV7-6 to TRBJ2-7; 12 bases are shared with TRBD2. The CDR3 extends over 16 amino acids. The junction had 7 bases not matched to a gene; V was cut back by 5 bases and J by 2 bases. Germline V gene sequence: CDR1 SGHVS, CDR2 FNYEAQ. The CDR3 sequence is CASSTHLAGGPYEQYF. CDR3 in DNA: TGTGCCAGCAGCACCCACCTAGCGGGAGGGCCCTACGAGCAGTACTTC.

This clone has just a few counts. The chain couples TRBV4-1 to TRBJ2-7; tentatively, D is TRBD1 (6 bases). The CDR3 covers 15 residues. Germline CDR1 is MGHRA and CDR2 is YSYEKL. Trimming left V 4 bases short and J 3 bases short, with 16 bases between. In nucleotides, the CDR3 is TGCGCCAGCAGCCTGGGAGCGCAGGGGTACTACGAGCAGTACTTC. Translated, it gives CASSLGAQGYYEQYF.

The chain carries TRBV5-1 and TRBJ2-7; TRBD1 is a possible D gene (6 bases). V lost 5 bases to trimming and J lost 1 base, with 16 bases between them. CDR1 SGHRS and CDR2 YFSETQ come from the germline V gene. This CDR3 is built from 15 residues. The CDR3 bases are TGCGCCAGCAGTTACGACAGGACGGTATCCTACGAGCAGTACTTC. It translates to CASSYDRTVSYEQYF.

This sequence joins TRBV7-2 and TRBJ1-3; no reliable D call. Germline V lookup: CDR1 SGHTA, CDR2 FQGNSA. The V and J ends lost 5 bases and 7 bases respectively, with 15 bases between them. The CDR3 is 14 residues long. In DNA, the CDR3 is TGTGCCAGCAGCCCCACCTCCGCGAGTAACACCATATATTTT. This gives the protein CASSPTSASNTIYF.

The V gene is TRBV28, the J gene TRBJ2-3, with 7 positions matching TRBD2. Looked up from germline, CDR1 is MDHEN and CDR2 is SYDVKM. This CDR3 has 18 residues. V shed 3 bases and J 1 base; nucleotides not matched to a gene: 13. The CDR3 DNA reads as TGTGCCAGCAGTTTTGAAACATATCGGGAGGTGGGCACAGATACGCAGTATTTT. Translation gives CASSFETYREVGTDTQYF.

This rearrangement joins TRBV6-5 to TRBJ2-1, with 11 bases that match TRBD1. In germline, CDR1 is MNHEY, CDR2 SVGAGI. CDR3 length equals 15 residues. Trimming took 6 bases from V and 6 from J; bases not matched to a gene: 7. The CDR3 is CASSQGQGGPNEQFF. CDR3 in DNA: TGTGCCAGCAGCCAGGGACAGGGGGGCCCCAATGAGCAGTTCTTC.

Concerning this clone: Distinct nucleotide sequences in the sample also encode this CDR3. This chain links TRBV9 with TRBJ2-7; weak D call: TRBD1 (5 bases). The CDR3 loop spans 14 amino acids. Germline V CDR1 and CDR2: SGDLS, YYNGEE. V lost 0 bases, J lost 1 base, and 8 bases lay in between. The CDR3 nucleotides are TGTGCCAGCAGCGTAGATCCAGGGTCCTACGAGCAGTACTTC. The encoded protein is CASSVDPGSYEQYF.

CDR3 in amino acids: CATSDTSGTSYNEQFF. The CDR3 DNA reads as TGTGCCACCAGTGATACTAGCGGGACCTCCTACAATGAGCAGTTCTTC. This chain links TRBV24-1 with TRBJ2-1, with 10 bases fitting TRBD2. CDR3 length: 16 residues. Germline assignment: CDR1 KGHDR and CDR2 SFDVKD. Trimming took 3 bases from V and 0 from J; bases not matched to a gene: 1.

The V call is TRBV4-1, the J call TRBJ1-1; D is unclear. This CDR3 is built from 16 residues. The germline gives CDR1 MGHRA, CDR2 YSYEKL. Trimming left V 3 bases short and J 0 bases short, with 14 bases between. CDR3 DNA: TGCGCCAGCAGCCATCCCCGGAGGAGTATGAACACTGAAGCTTTCTTT. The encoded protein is CASSHPRRSMNTEAFF.

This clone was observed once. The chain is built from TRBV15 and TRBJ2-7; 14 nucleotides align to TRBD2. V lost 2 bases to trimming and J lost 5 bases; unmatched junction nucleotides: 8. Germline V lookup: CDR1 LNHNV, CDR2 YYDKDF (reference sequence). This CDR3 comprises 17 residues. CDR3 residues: CATSRTGTSGSRNEQYF. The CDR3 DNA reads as TGTGCCACCAGCAGAACCGGGACTAGCGGGAGTAGAAACGAGCAGTACTTC. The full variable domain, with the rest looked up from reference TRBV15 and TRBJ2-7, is DAMVIQNPRYQVTQFGKPVTLSCSQTLNHNVMYWYQQKSSQAPKLLFHYYDKDFNNEADTPDNFQSRRPNTSFCFLDIRSPGLGDTAMYLCATSRTGTSGSRNEQYFGPGTRLTVT.

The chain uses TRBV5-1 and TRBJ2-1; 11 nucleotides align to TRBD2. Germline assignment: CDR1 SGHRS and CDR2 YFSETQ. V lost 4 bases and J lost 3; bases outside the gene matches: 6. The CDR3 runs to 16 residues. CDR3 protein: CASSGSGGAFYNEQFF. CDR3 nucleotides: TGCGCCAGCAGCGGTAGCGGGGGGGCCTTCTACAATGAGCAGTTCTTC.

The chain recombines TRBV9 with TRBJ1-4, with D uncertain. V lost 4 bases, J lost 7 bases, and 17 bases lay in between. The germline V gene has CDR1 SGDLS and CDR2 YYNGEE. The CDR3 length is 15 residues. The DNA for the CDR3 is TGTGCCAGCAGCCCCCGTGGTGGAGTACGTGAAAAACTGTTTTTT. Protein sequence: CASSPRGGVREKLFF.

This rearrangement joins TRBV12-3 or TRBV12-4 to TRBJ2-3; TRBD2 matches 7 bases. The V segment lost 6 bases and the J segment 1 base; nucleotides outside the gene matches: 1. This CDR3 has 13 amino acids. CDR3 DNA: TGTGCCAGCAGGCTAGCGGGCACAGATACGCAGTATTTT. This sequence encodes CASRLAGTDTQYF.

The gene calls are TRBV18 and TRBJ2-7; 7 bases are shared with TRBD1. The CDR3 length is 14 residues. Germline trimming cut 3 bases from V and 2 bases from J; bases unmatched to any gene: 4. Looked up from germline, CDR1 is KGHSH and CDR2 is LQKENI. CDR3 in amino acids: CASSPDQGAYEQYF. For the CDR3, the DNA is TGTGCCAGCTCACCCGATCAGGGGGCCTACGAGCAGTACTTC. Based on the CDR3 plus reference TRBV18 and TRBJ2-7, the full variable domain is NAGVMQNPRHLVRRRGQEARLRCSPMKGHSHVYWYRQLPEEGLKFMVYLQKENIIDESGMPKERFSAEFPKEGPSILRIQQVVRGDSAAYFCASSPDQGAYEQYFGPGTRLTVT.

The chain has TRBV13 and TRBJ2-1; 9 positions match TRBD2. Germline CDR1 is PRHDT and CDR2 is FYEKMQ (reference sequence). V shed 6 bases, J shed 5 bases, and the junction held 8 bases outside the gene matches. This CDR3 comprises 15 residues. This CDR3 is CASRDGGGANNEQFF. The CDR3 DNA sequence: TGTGCCAGCAGGGACGGCGGGGGGGCTAACAATGAGCAGTTCTTC.

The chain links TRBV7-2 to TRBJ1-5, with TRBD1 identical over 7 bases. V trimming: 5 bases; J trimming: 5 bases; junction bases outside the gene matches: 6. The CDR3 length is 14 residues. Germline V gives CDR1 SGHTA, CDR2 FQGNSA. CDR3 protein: CASSPDRNYQPQHF. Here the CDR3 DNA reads TGTGCCAGCAGCCCGGACAGGAACTATCAGCCCCAGCATTTT.

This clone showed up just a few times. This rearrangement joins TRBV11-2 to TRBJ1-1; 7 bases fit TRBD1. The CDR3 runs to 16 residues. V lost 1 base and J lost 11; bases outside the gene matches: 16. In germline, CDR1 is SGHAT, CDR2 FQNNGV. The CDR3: CASSLGRAPTAGGAFF. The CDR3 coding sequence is TGTGCCAGCAGCTTAGGCAGGGCCCCAACCGCAGGGGGGGCTTTCTTT.

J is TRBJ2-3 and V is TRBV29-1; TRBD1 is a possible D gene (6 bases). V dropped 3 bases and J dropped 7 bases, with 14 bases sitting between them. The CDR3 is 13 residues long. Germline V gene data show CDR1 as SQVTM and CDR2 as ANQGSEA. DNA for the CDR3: TGCAGCGTTGACTCCGGGACAAAAAATACGCAGTATTTT. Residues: CSVDSGTKNTQYF.

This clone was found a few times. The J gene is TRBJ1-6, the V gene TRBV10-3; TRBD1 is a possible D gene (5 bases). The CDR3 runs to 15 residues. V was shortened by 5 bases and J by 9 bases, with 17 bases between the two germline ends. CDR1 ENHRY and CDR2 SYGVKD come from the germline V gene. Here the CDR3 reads CAISRGSGEGSPLHF. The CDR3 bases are TGTGCCATCAGTAGGGGAAGCGGGGAGGGTTCACCCCTCCACTTT.

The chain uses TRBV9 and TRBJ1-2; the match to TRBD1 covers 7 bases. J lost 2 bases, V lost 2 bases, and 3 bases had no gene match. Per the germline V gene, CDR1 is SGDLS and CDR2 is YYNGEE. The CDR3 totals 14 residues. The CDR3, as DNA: TGTGCCAGCAGCGTTGGGACAGACAACTATGGCTACACCTTC. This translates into CASSVGTDNYGYTF.

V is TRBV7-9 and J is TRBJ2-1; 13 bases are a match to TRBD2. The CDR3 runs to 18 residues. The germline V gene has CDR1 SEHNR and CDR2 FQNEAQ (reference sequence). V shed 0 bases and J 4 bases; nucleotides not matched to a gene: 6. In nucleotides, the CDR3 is TGTGCCAGCAGCTTAGCCCGGACTAGCGGGAGAGAGTACAATGAGCAGTTCTTC. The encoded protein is CASSLARTSGREYNEQFF.

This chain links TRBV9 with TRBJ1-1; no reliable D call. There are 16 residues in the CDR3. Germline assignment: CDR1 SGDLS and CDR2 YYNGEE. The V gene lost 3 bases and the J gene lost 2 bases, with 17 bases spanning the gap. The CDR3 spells CASSAPAERLNTEAFF. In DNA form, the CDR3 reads TGTGCCAGCAGCGCCCCCGCGGAGAGACTCAACACTGAAGCTTTCTTT.